This TCR beta chain was observed in a study of beta chain features in type 1 diabetes. In the study overall: Comparable age, gender and cell yields were observed in patients relative to healthy donors. Summed over all samples, the examined sorted cells came to roughly 110 million.

Study observations and caveats: Moderately but significantly shorter TCRB CDR3s were found in Type 1 diabetes patients in all four CD4+ subsets. In the patient group, naive, central memory and Treg TCRB repertoires seemed more alike than in the healthy donor group.

The authors reverse transcribed all of the isolated RNA, so sequencing captured expressed TCRB transcripts. Assay: immunoSEQ multiplex PCR; the TCRdb copy retains only in-frame clones and omits some. The table lists 250,000 to 350,000 clones, roughly an eighth of them singletons. A note on this clone: Its matching antigen is unknown.

On average, the one heparinised blood draw given by each donor was 90 to 150 mL. Looked up from germline, CDR1 is SGHTA and CDR2 is FQGNSA. The CDR3 spans 14 residues. Deletions cut 1 base from V and 2 bases from J, with 8 bases between. V and J are TRBV7-2 and TRBJ2-5, with D possibly matching TRBD1 (5 bases). The TCR sequence derives from a man aged 30-40 years with type 1 diabetes. Sequencing was carried out using naive CD4+ T cells from blood. The CDR3 DNA sequence: TGTGCCAGCAGCTTAGGGTACAGGCAAGAGACCCAGTACTTC. This translates into CASSLGYRQETQYF.